What follows are 27 T cell receptor beta chains derived from one specimen sequenced in a study of blood T cell repertoires in COVID-19 (dated by TCRdb to 2019 to 2021). Receptors were amplified or captured by the immunoSEQ multiplex PCR assay. Entries here come from immuneACCESS through TCRdb and include only in-frame sequences with V and J called. Some clones fail to appear in such tables; in the studies checked, an unresolved V gene covers under half of the shortfall, and the cause of the remainder is unknown. The table for this sample lists about 40,000 clones; about 90% of them were counted only once. The biggest ten clones account for around a sixth of the sample. Sequenced sample: peripheral blood. Source of these receptors: a woman aged 30 to 39 in a cohort sampled during active COVID-19.

The gene calls are TRBV5-1 and TRBJ2-2; 7 bases agree with TRBD1. The germline V gene encodes CDR1 SGHRS and CDR2 YFSETQ. There are 14 residues in the CDR3. Germline trimming cut 5 bases from V and 8 bases from J; bases unmatched to any gene: 9. The DNA for the CDR3 is TGCGCCAGCAGTTATGAGGGGGCAAGAGGGGAGCTGTTTTTT. Its translation is CASSYEGARGELFF.

V usage is TRBV7-9 and J usage is TRBJ2-1, with no clear D. The germline V gene encodes CDR1 SEHNR and CDR2 FQNEAQ (reference sequence). The CDR3 runs 11 residues. Trimming shortened V by 3 bases and J by 7 bases, and 4 bases separated the two germline ends. The CDR3 DNA reads as TGTGCCAGCAGCTTGGAGAATGAGCAGTTCTTC. This sequence encodes CASSLENEQFF.

J is TRBJ1-2 and V is TRBV7-9; 9 bases are a match to TRBD1. Germline loops: CDR1 SEHNR, CDR2 FQNEAQ (reference sequence). The CDR3 covers 15 residues. Written as DNA, the CDR3 is TGTGCAATAGAGGGGCGACAGGGGGGGCACTATGGCTACACCTTC. As protein: CAIEGRQGGHYGYTF.

The rearrangement uses TRBV7-9 and TRBJ2-1; D perhaps matches TRBD2 (6 bases). The germline gives CDR1 SEHNR, CDR2 FQNEAQ (reference sequence). The V gene lost 5 bases and the J gene lost 3 bases, with 17 bases spanning the gap. This CDR3 has 16 residues. The CDR3 DNA follows: TGTGCCAGCAGCCAAGGGACTCCCGCTCTCTACAATGAGCAGTTCTTC. It codes for CASSQGTPALYNEQFF.

The chain joins TRBV5-1 to TRBJ2-7, with D tentatively TRBD2 (7 bases). V was cut by 1 base and J by 0 bases, with 17 bases left in between. Germline assignment: CDR1 SGHRS and CDR2 YFSETQ. The CDR3 contains 17 residues. The CDR3 here is CASSLSFRGAASYEQYF. The CDR3 DNA follows: TGCGCCAGCAGCTTGAGCTTCCGGGGGGCAGCCTCCTACGAGCAGTACTTC.

This sequence joins TRBV6-2 or TRBV6-3 and TRBJ1-1; perhaps TRBD1 as D (5 bases). The CDR3 spans 15 residues. V gave up 0 bases and J gave up 5 bases, with 13 bases separating them. The V gene's germline CDR1 is MNHEY and CDR2 SVGEGT. CDR3 sequence reads: CASSYSGFGGTEAFF. The DNA for the CDR3 is TGTGCCAGCAGTTACTCGGGGTTCGGGGGTACTGAAGCTTTCTTT.

The chain joins TRBV28 to TRBJ2-5; 7 bases map to TRBD1. J was trimmed by 5 bases and V by 3 bases; bases with no gene match: 12. The CDR3 consists of 16 residues. The germline CDR1 and CDR2 sequences are MDHEN and SYDVKM. In nucleotides, the CDR3 is TGTGCCAGCAGTTTGGACAGGCTATTAGTAGGTGAGACCCAGTACTTC. Its protein product is CASSLDRLLVGETQYF. Together with reference TRBV28 and TRBJ2-5, the CDR3 gives the full variable domain: DVKVTQSSRYLVKRTGEKVFLECVQDMDHENMFWYRQDPGLGLRLIYFSYDVKMKEKGDIPEGYSVSREKKERFSLILESASTNQTSMYLCASSLDRLLVGETQYFGPGTRLLVL.

The chain joins TRBV5-4 to TRBJ1-6; D is unresolved. The CDR3 runs to 13 residues. The germline V gene has CDR1 SGHNT and CDR2 YYREEE (reference sequence). V was trimmed by 6 bases and J by 5 bases, leaving 9 bases between them. CDR3 nucleotide sequence: TGTGCCAGCAAGAACAGCCATAATTCACCCCTCCACTTT. This codes for CASKNSHNSPLHF.

This clone appeared a few times. This CDR3 reads CASSHAGGPYEQYF. The CDR3 DNA sequence: TGTGCCAGCAGCCACGCGGGAGGACCCTACGAGCAGTACTTC. The V gene is TRBV4-2, the J gene TRBJ2-7; 8 bases fit TRBD2. The germline V gene has CDR1 LGHNA and CDR2 YNFKEQ. The V segment lost 3 bases and the J segment 2 bases; nucleotides outside the gene matches: 3. The CDR3 length is 14 residues.

The V and J genes are TRBV18 and TRBJ2-5; 7 nucleotides agree with TRBD2. CDR1 KGHSH and CDR2 LQKENI come from the germline V gene. The CDR3 sequence is 13 residues long. With 8 bases clipped from V and 5 bases from J, the junction kept 8 bases outside the gene matches. The CDR3, as DNA: TGTGCCAGCGCAACTAGCGTCGTGGAGACCCAGTACTTC. This encodes CASATSVVETQYF. Complete variable domain (other parts from reference TRBV18 and TRBJ2-5): NAGVMQNPRHLVRRRGQEARLRCSPMKGHSHVYWYRQLPEEGLKFMVYLQKENIIDESGMPKERFSAEFPKEGPSILRIQQVVRGDSAAYFCASATSVVETQYFGPGTRLLVL.

This rearrangement joins TRBV4-3 to TRBJ2-1; D is unresolved. Trimming took off 1 base at V and 0 bases at J, with 4 bases between the two ends. The germline CDR1 and CDR2 sequences are LGHNA and YSLEER. The CDR3 covers 14 residues. CDR3: CASSQAGSYNEQFF. CDR3 nucleotides: TGCGCCAGCAGCCAAGCGGGCTCCTACAATGAGCAGTTCTTC.

This chain links TRBV7-9 with TRBJ2-3; TRBD2 agrees at 15 bases. The CDR3 totals 16 residues. Germline-derived CDR1 and CDR2 are SEHNR and FQNEAQ (reference sequence). The V gene end was trimmed by 5 bases and the J gene end by 4 bases; junction bases not matched to a gene: 4. CDR3 DNA: TGTGCCAGCAGCCCTGGACTAGCGGGAGGGCCAGATACGCAGTATTTT. The encoded protein is CASSPGLAGGPDTQYF. Full variable domain (remainder filled in from reference TRBV7-9 and TRBJ2-3): DTGVSQNPRHKITKRGQNVTFRCDPISEHNRLYWYRQTLGQGPEFLTYFQNEAQLEKSRLLSDRFSAERPKGSFSTLEIQRTEQGDSAMYLCASSPGLAGGPDTQYFGPGTRLTVL.

This clone was seen only a few times. The CDR3 loop is CASKDRGYWPQHF. The DNA of the CDR3 is TGTGCCAGCAAAGACAGGGGGTATTGGCCCCAGCATTTT. The rearrangement joins TRBV2 to TRBJ1-5; 9 bases fit TRBD1. Germline loops: CDR1 SNHLY, CDR2 FYNNEI. The CDR3 has 13 residues. V lost 7 bases to trimming and J lost 9 bases; unmatched junction nucleotides: 7.

V usage is TRBV5-5 and J usage is TRBJ2-1; TRBD2 matches 11 bases. The CDR3 spans 15 residues. The V and J ends lost 5 bases and 7 bases, in that order; junction bases with no gene match: 8. The germline V gene has CDR1 SGHKS and CDR2 YYEKEE (reference sequence). CDR3 residues: CASRLLAGDQNEQFF. The CDR3 DNA follows: TGTGCCAGCAGACTACTAGCGGGAGATCAAAATGAGCAGTTCTTC.

This clone appeared a few times. The V and J genes are TRBV6-1 and TRBJ2-7; TRBD1 matches 7 bases. The CDR3 is made up of 17 amino acids. The ends lost 0 bases at V and 0 bases at J; junction bases unmatched: 8. Per germline, CDR1 MNHNS and CDR2 SASEGT. The CDR3 region is CASSEAPTGANSYEQYF. The CDR3 bases are TGTGCCAGCAGTGAAGCCCCTACAGGGGCTAACTCCTACGAGCAGTACTTC.

The rearrangement uses TRBV6-5 and TRBJ2-5, with TRBD1 as a possible D gene (5 bases). There are 14 residues in the CDR3. Germline values: CDR1 MNHEY, CDR2 SVGAGI. Trimming shortened V by 7 bases and J by 5 bases, and 17 bases separated the two germline ends. CDR3 sequence reads: CASTAGHPRETQYF. CDR3 in DNA: TGTGCCAGCACCGCAGGACACCCACGGGAGACCCAGTACTTC.

The chain recombines TRBV6-5 with TRBJ1-2; D is possibly TRBD1 (6 bases). Trimming removed 7 bases from V and 4 bases from J, with 10 bases in between. CDR1 and CDR2 (germline): MNHEY, SVGAGI. This CDR3 is 12 amino acids long. CDR3 nucleotide sequence: TGTGCCAGCACGGGGACACTCTATGGCTACACCTTC. Its translation is CASTGTLYGYTF.

The rearrangement links TRBV12-3 or TRBV12-4 to TRBJ2-1, with 9 bases that match TRBD2. With 6 bases clipped from V and 12 bases from J, the junction kept 9 bases outside the gene matches. The CDR3 sequence is 13 residues long. The CDR3 DNA is TGTGCCAGCAGGCCGGGACTAGCATTAGGGCAGTTCTTC. Protein product: CASRPGLALGQFF.

This clone was observed a few times. The chain employs TRBV6-5 and TRBJ2-7, with 11 bases fitting TRBD2. Germline V CDR1 and CDR2: MNHEY, SVGAGI. V was clipped by 6 bases and J by 0 bases; unmatched bases: 4. This CDR3 comprises 15 residues. CDR3 sequence: CASSGTSGSSYEQYF. The CDR3 nucleotides are TGTGCCAGCAGCGGGACTAGCGGTTCCTCCTACGAGCAGTACTTC.

This chain connects TRBV6-5 to TRBJ2-3, with 7 bases identical to TRBD2. Germline V gene lookup returns CDR1 MNHEY and CDR2 SVGAGI. The CDR3 is 13 residues long. The trim removed 6 bases at V and 8 bases at J, leaving 8 bases unmatched. The CDR3 loop is CASRLAPPATQYF. CDR3 in DNA: TGTGCCAGCAGACTAGCGCCTCCTGCTACGCAGTATTTT.

This clone has only one observation. The chain has TRBV6-1 and TRBJ2-3; the match to TRBD2 covers 15 bases. CDR3 size: 19 residues. Germline V gives CDR1 MNHNS, CDR2 SASEGT. The V segment lost 4 bases and the J segment 7 bases; nucleotides outside the gene matches: 15. CDR3 region: CASSVRTSGRAGVSNTQYF. CDR3 sequence (DNA): TGTGCCAGCAGTGTCCGGACTAGCGGGAGGGCCGGAGTTAGTAATACGCAGTATTTT.

The chain links TRBV9 to TRBJ2-7, with 7 bases aligning to TRBD1. The CDR3 runs 14 residues. CDR1 is SGDLS and CDR2 is YYNGEE in the germline V gene. V shed 4 bases, J shed 0 bases, and the junction held 4 bases outside the gene matches. CDR3 in amino acids: CASSPRDSSYEQYF. CDR3 DNA sequence: TGTGCCAGCAGCCCCCGGGACAGCTCCTACGAGCAGTACTTC.

This chain connects TRBV28 to TRBJ1-2; TRBD1 matches at 8 bases. The CDR3 spans 15 residues. Germline V gene lookup returns CDR1 MDHEN and CDR2 SYDVKM. The J segment lost 8 bases and the V segment lost 1 base, leaving 9 bases of the junction unmatched. CDR3: CASSLSHTGGGGYTF. The CDR3 DNA follows: TGTGCCAGCAGTTTATCGCATACAGGGGGAGGAGGCTACACCTTC.

V gene TRBV5-4 combines with J gene TRBJ2-2; either TRBD1 or TRBD2 may supply D (5 bases each). The CDR3 is 16 amino acids. Germline V gene lookup returns CDR1 SGHNT and CDR2 YYREEE (reference sequence). The V end was cut by 4 bases, the J end by 5 bases, with 18 bases between. The CDR3 coding sequence is TGTGCCAGCAGCCTGGGACGGCCCTCCGGGACCGGGGAGCTGTTTTTT. It encodes CASSLGRPSGTGELFF.

The rearrangement uses TRBV6-2 or TRBV6-3 and TRBJ2-3; D gene uncertain. Trimming removed 6 bases from V and 0 bases from J, with 7 bases in between. The CDR3 spans 13 residues. The germline gives CDR1 MNHEY, CDR2 SVGEGT. DNA of the CDR3: TGTGCCAGCAGGCCTACTAGCACAGATACGCAGTATTTT. As protein: CASRPTSTDTQYF.

DNA for the CDR3: TGTGCCAGCAGTATACAGGGGAAGGGAGAGACCCAGTACTTC. It is translated as CASSIQGKGETQYF. J is TRBJ2-5 and V is TRBV27; 7 nucleotides agree with TRBD1. V was pared by 5 bases and J by 4 bases, with 7 bases of the junction left unmatched. The CDR3 sequence is 14 residues long. Germline assignment: CDR1 MNHEY and CDR2 SMNVEV (reference sequence).

The CDR3 nucleotides are TGTGCCAGCAGTTTTGAGAAACGGGGCAATGAGCAGTTCTTC. Translating gives CASSFEKRGNEQFF. V is TRBV27 and J is TRBJ2-1; D possibly corresponds to TRBD2 (5 bases). Germline V gene lookup returns CDR1 MNHEY and CDR2 SMNVEV (reference sequence). V lost 3 bases and J 6 bases, leaving 12 bases between the germline ends. This CDR3 region has 14 residues.